This is a list of T cell receptor beta chains from one sample in a study of shared clonotypes between healthy human individuals. Clones were sequenced by immunoSEQ multiplex PCR, and TCRdb holds only the in-frame ones, with some missing. The sample lists around 2.5 million clones, 93% occurring once. Sequenced material: naive CD4+ T cells from PBMCs. The receptors stem from a man aged 18 to 29 in good health. Some clones in this sample may be carry-over from other donors' samples. CDR3s include the opening cysteine and the closing phenylalanine or tryptophan. The D gene is left open where the match is weak. Clone size is given for some rows only: seen once, a few or many times, or a class if the clone is expanded.

v_call	j_call	d_call	clone_size	cdr3_nt	cdr3_aa
TRBV15	TRBJ1-5	NA	NA	TGTGCCACCAGCAGATCAAAAAGGGATCAGCCCCAGCATTTT	CATSRSKRDQPQHF
TRBV7-2	TRBJ2-7	TRBD2	NA	TGTGCCAGCAGCTTTAGCGGGGTCCACTCCTACGAGCAGTACTTC	CASSFSGVHSYEQYF
TRBV29-1	TRBJ2-3	NA	NA	TGCAGCGTTTACGGGAGAGCAGATACGCAGTATTTT	CSVYGRADTQYF
TRBV7-3	TRBJ2-3	TRBD2	NA	TGTGCCAGCAGCTTCCTCAGCAGAAGGGCGGCGGGAGGTACCACAGATACGCAGTATTTT	CASSFLSRRAAGGTTDTQYF
TRBV7-8	TRBJ2-7	TRBD1	NA	TGTGCCAGCAGCTTACTATGGAGGACAGGGGCTTATTACGAGCAGTACTTC	CASSLLWRTGAYYEQYF
TRBV9	TRBJ1-6	TRBD1	NA	TGTGCCAGCAGCTTCCGACAGGGTCGGGATTCACCCCTCCACTTT	CASSFRQGRDSPLHF
TRBV18	TRBJ1-1	NA	NA	TGTGCCAGCTCACCACATACTGAACTGAACACTGAAGCTTTCTTT	CASSPHTELNTEAFF
TRBV7-9	TRBJ2-5	TRBD2	NA	TGTGCCAGCAGCTCAAGACAATGGACTAGAAAGTACCAAGAGACCCAGTACTTC	CASSSRQWTRKYQETQYF
TRBV30	TRBJ1-4	TRBD1	few	TGTGCCTGCCTACAGGGGTCCGTAAAACTGTTTTTT	CACLQGSVKLFF
TRBV4-1	TRBJ2-7	NA	NA	TGCGCCAGCAGCCAACCCCCCAGGGGACACGAGCAGTACTTC	CASSQPPRGHEQYF
TRBV19	TRBJ1-2	TRBD1	NA	TGTGCCAGTATGGGACAGGCCCGCTCCTATGGCTACACCTTC	CASMGQARSYGYTF
TRBV10-1	TRBJ1-2	NA	few	TGCGCCAGCAGTGACAGGAGCGGCTACACCTTC	CASSDRSGYTF
TRBV11-2	TRBJ1-5	TRBD1	NA	TGTGCCAGCAGCCGGGACGGGACAGGGGAAGGTCAGCCCCAGCATTTT	CASSRDGTGEGQPQHF
TRBV6-6	TRBJ2-7	TRBD2	once	TGTGCCAGCGGAAAAGGACTAGCGGGTTACGAGCAGTACTTC	CASGKGLAGYEQYF
TRBV7-2	TRBJ2-2	NA	NA	TGTGCCAGCAGCTTCTTCGGAAACACCGGGGAGCTGTTTTTT	CASSFFGNTGELFF
TRBV7-7	TRBJ2-1	NA	NA	TGTGCCAGCAGCTTACGACTATCCGGTGAGCAGTTCTTC	CASSLRLSGEQFF
TRBV7-2	TRBJ2-1	TRBD2	once	TGTGCCAGCAGCTCCAGACTAGCGGGGGACAATGAGCAGTTCTTC	CASSSRLAGDNEQFF
TRBV15	TRBJ1-5	TRBD1	few	TGTGCCACCAGCAGAGTGGAGAACAGGGGGCAGCCCCAGCATTTT	CATSRVENRGQPQHF
TRBV6-1	TRBJ2-3	NA	NA	TGTGCCAGCAGCTCAACAGGGTGGAGCACAGATACGCAGTATTTT	CASSSTGWSTDTQYF
TRBV6-5	TRBJ2-5	NA	NA	TGTGCCAGCAGTTACGCGCACGCCCAGACCCAGTACTTC	CASSYAHAQTQYF
TRBV2	TRBJ2-2	NA	NA	TGTGCCAGCAGTTATCGGGCGGGCACCGGGGAGCTGTTTTTT	CASSYRAGTGELFF
TRBV6-1	TRBJ2-6	TRBD1	NA	TGTGCCAGCAGTGCAGGTCGACAGGGGGCGTTAGGGGCCAACGTCCTGACTTTC	CASSAGRQGALGANVLTF
TRBV30	TRBJ2-7	NA	NA	TGTGCCTGGAGTGGAGGGAGGTTCTACGAGCAGTACTTC	CAWSGGRFYEQYF
TRBV19	TRBJ2-7	TRBD2	NA	TGTGCCAGTAGTATGTTAGCGGGAGGGCCAGGCGAGCAGTACTTC	CASSMLAGGPGEQYF
TRBV6-6	TRBJ2-7	TRBD1	NA	TGTGCCAGCAGTGTCAGGGGACAGGGGGCTTACGAGCAGTACTTC	CASSVRGQGAYEQYF
TRBV7-2	TRBJ2-7	TRBD2	NA	TGTGCCAGCAGCTACCGGACTAGCGGAGCCGTCGAGCAGTACTTC	CASSYRTSGAVEQYF
TRBV11-2	TRBJ2-7	TRBD1	NA	TGTGCCAGCAGCTTTCCCTTGACAGGGGGCTACGAGCAGTACTTC	CASSFPLTGGYEQYF
TRBV7-9	TRBJ2-3	TRBD2	NA	TGTGCCAGCAGACCTCTAGCGGAGGGGAGAGATACGCAGTATTTT	CASRPLAEGRDTQYF
TRBV2	TRBJ2-3	NA	NA	TGTGCCAGCAGTGAAGTGGTGTGGGCGGCCCAGAATACGCAGTATTTT	CASSEVVWAAQNTQYF
TRBV6-5	TRBJ2-7	TRBD2	once	TGTGCCAGCACCAATCGGGCGGGAGGGTACGAGCAGTACTTC	CASTNRAGGYEQYF
TRBV6-5	TRBJ1-5	NA	NA	TGTGCCAGCAGAGGGCCCAAGGGACAGCCCCAGCATTTT	CASRGPKGQPQHF
TRBV6-5	TRBJ2-1	TRBD1	NA	TGTGCCAGCAGTTACACGGGACAGGGGAACAATGAGCAGTTCTTC	CASSYTGQGNNEQFF
TRBV11-2	TRBJ2-2	NA	NA	TGTGCCAGCAGCTTAGACCGGAACGGGGAGCTGTTTTTT	CASSLDRNGELFF
TRBV5-5	TRBJ2-1	TRBD2	NA	TGTGCCAGCAGCCCCAGGGCAGCGGGAGGGAATGAGCAGTTCTTC	CASSPRAAGGNEQFF
TRBV18	TRBJ1-1	TRBD1	once	TGTGCCAGCTCAGCCAAACAGGGGACCACTGAAGCTTTCTTT	CASSAKQGTTEAFF
TRBV7-3	TRBJ1-1	NA	NA	TGTGCCAGCAGCCCCACGGCAGGGTCGGGGACTGAAGCTTTCTTT	CASSPTAGSGTEAFF
TRBV27	TRBJ1-2	NA	NA	TGTGCCAGCAGTTTTGGGGATAACTATGGCTACACCTTC	CASSFGDNYGYTF
TRBV10-1	TRBJ2-7	TRBD2	NA	TGCGCCAGCAGTGAGTCTCCGGCGGGGGGGGAGCAGTACTTC	CASSESPAGGEQYF
TRBV28	TRBJ2-5	TRBD2	NA	TGTGCCAGCAGTGGATCGGGACTAGGGGTGGAGACCCAGTACTTC	CASSGSGLGVETQYF
TRBV7-9	TRBJ2-2	NA	NA	TGTGCCAGCACCCAAAGGTCGGGTGGGATTAACACCGGGGAGCTGTTTTTT	CASTQRSGGINTGELFF
TRBV5-1	TRBJ1-5	NA	NA	TGCGCCAGCAGCTTGATGGCAGGGGACAATCAGCCCCAGCATTTT	CASSLMAGDNQPQHF
TRBV28	TRBJ2-2	NA	NA	TGTGCCAGCGCCCGTGGCGGGGTCGGCACCGGGGAGCTGTTTTTT	CASARGGVGTGELFF
TRBV4-1	TRBJ2-3	NA	NA	TGCGCCAGCAGCCCGTTACTTCAACCAAGCACAGATACGCAGTATTTT	CASSPLLQPSTDTQYF
TRBV19	TRBJ1-3	TRBD1	NA	TGTGCCAGCCAAGGACAGGTCTCTGGAAACACCATATATTTT	CASQGQVSGNTIYF
TRBV29-1	TRBJ2-7	NA	NA	TGCAGCGTTGAGGGGCCAAACGGGGGGCAGTACTTC	CSVEGPNGGQYF
TRBV21-1	TRBJ2-7	NA	NA	TGTGCCAGCAAGGGTCACTCAGTCAGGGGCCCCTACGAGCAGTACTTC	CASKGHSVRGPYEQYF